This T cell receptor beta chain was recovered during a study of cytomegalovirus exposure and HLA in healthy donors. General study findings and limits: Cytomegalovirus association was listed for 150 to 200 TCR beta chains. A later analysis appeared to link common viral pathogens to several of the most significant clusters.

PCR involved 60 Vbeta and 13 Jbeta primers. Profiled with immunoSEQ multiplex PCR; TCRdb holds only in-frame clones, not every one. The table has over 95,000 clones, around 76% seen once. Comment on this clone: Its cognate antigen is unknown.

The CDR3 length is 14 residues. Germline V CDR1 and CDR2: MNHEY, SVGAGI. The germline V and J ends were trimmed by 0 bases and 8 bases, with 13 bases remaining between them. This sequence originates from a woman aged 40 to 50 in good health and CMV-seropositive. The gene calls are TRBV6-5 and TRBJ1-2; possible D gene TRBD1, 5 bases. Input material: PBMCs. CDR3 sequence (DNA): TGTGCCAGCAGTTACTCGAAATCCCAGGGCGGCTACACCTTC. It specifies CASSYSKSQGGYTF.